This TCR beta chain was identified during a study of response to subunit inactivated influenza vaccine. TCRdb called the RT-PCR reads again in MiXCR, with one record for every CDR3 protein. The data contain 860,000 or so distinct CDR3 sequences, 21% of them singletons. Germline CDR1 reads SQVTM; CDR2 reads ANQGSEA. Trimming at V came to 0 bases and at J to 5 bases, leaving 7 bases not matched to a gene. This CDR3 is built from 15 residues. Sample: PBMCs from blood, taken 5 days after vaccination. V usage is TRBV29-1 and J usage is TRBJ2-1; TRBD2 matches 7 bases. This sequence was found in a man between 45 and 60 years old who received an inactivated influenza vaccine. The CDR3 DNA reads as TGCAGCGTTGAAGAACGACTAGCCGCCCACAATGAGCAGTTCTTC. This codes for CSVEERLAAHNEQFF.